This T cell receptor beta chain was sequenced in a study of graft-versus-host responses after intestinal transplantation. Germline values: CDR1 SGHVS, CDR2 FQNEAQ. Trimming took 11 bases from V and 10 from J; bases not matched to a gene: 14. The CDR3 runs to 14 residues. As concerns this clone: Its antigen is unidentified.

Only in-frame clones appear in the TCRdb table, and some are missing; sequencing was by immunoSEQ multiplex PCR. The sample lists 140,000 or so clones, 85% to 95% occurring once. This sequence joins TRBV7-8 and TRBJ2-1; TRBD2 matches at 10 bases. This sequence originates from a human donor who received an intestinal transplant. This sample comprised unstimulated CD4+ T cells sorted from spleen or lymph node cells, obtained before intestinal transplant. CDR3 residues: CACVLAGRSGEQFF. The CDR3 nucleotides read TGTGCCTGCGTACTAGCGGGGAGGAGTGGGGAGCAGTTCTTC.